This T cell receptor (beta chain) was captured by sequencing in a study of cytomegalovirus exposure and HLA in healthy donors. The PCR ran on 60 Vbeta and 13 Jbeta primers. Assay used: immunoSEQ multiplex PCR; TCRdb lists only in-frame clones, some missing. The sample lists about 130,000 clones; around three quarters were seen once. Germline-derived CDR1 and CDR2 are SEHNR and FQNEAQ (reference sequence). The CDR3 is 15 amino acids. The V end was cut by 4 bases, the J end by 7 bases, with 18 bases between. This receptor was taken from a female donor in good health and CMV-seronegative. The sequencing sample was made of PBMCs. This chain connects TRBV7-9 to TRBJ2-3, with D possibly matching TRBD1 (6 bases). The CDR3 protein is CASSSSGTSLNTQYF. CDR3 sequence (DNA): TGTGCCAGCAGCTCATCCGGGACAAGCTTAAATACGCAGTATTTT.